The 15 T cell receptor beta chains below were found in one sample sequenced in a study of blood T cells in healthy people across ages (dated by TCRdb to the mid-2010s). The library was built by means of 5' RACE. Reads for this sample came from an Illumina HiSeq 2500. A second PCR of roughly 7 to 12 cycles was performed with a sample-barcoded 5' primer and a J-beta primer mix. TCRdb's own reprocessing of the public reads used fastp at Q25 and MiXCR and kept productive beta chains. Each entry is one CDR3 protein sequence, shown with its most common DNA and genes. This sample is represented by hundreds of thousands of distinct CDR3 sequences; 32% of them were singletons. The ten largest clones take up less than 20% of the sample. Sequenced material: blood. These TCRs come from a woman older than 75 in good health. Donor details come from another sample of the same person, matched by shared clones.

The chain carries TRBV4-3 and TRBJ1-2; unclear D gene. The CDR3 is 16 residues long. The germline gives CDR1 LGHNA, CDR2 YSLEER. Trimming pared 0 bases from V and 2 bases from J, leaving 13 bases between. The CDR3 DNA follows: TGCGCCAGCAGCCAAGATATGACGCTCCTGAACTATGGCTACACCTTC. Translation gives CASSQDMTLLNYGYTF.

This clonotype was seen ten or more times. V gene TRBV20-1 combines with J gene TRBJ1-2; TRBD1 agrees at 8 bases. Germline CDR1 is DFQATT and CDR2 is SNEGSKA (reference sequence). Trimming took 4 bases from V and 5 from J; bases not matched to a gene: 12. The length of the CDR3 is 15 residues. The CDR3 spells CSAIPGGAVVYGYTF. In nucleotides, the CDR3 is TGCAGTGCTATTCCAGGGGGCGCAGTGGTGTATGGCTACACCTTC.

This clonotype has a count of ten or more. This rearrangement joins TRBV12-3 or TRBV12-4 to TRBJ2-6; no definite D call. This CDR3 is built from 14 residues. V was trimmed by 0 bases and J by 8 bases, leaving 8 bases between them. Here the CDR3 reads CASSLALLPNVLTF. For the CDR3, the DNA is TGTGCCAGCAGTTTAGCGCTACTACCCAACGTCCTGACTTTC.

Details on this clonotype: A read error may be the cause here, since a much bigger clone is one base away. The chain employs TRBV6-6 and TRBJ2-1; D is possibly TRBD2 (6 bases). The CDR3 runs 11 residues. Germline V CDR1 and CDR2: MNHNY, SVGAGI (reference sequence). Trimming removed 4 bases at V and 15 bases at J, with 13 bases between. The CDR3 DNA reads as TGTGCCAGCAGTTCTCCCGGAGGGCCGTTCTTC. Amino acids: CASSSPGGPFF.

This clonotype was detected ten times or more. The gene calls are TRBV2 and TRBJ2-6; 8 bases are shared with TRBD1. CDR3 length: 17 amino acids. CDR1 is SNHLY and CDR2 is FYNNEI in the germline V gene. V gave up 4 bases and J gave up 0 bases; unmatched junction bases: 5. The CDR3 DNA reads TGTGCCAGCAGTGGCGGACAGGGACTCTCTGGGGCCAACGTCCTGACTTTC. Translation gives CASSGGQGLSGANVLTF.

The chain's CDR3 is CASSLGPGSREKTQYF. DNA for the CDR3: TGTGCCAGCAGCTTAGGGCCAGGAAGCAGGGAGAAGACCCAGTACTTC. This chain links TRBV7-6 with TRBJ2-5; D could derive from TRBD1 or TRBD2 (5 bases each). The CDR3 totals 16 residues. The germline V and J ends were trimmed by 1 base and 6 bases, with 18 bases remaining between them. Germline V gene sequence: CDR1 SGHVS, CDR2 FNYEAQ.

The genes are TRBV30 and TRBJ2-1; TRBD2 agrees at 11 bases. Trimming at V came to 0 bases and at J to 6 bases, leaving 4 bases not matched to a gene. Germline loops: CDR1 GTSNPN, CDR2 SVGIG (reference sequence). This CDR3 contains 15 residues. Here the CDR3 DNA reads TGTGCCTGGAGTGTACTACTAGCGGGGGTCAATGAGCAGTTCTTC. Translated, it gives CAWSVLLAGVNEQFF.

In its sample, this clonotype was seen many times. V and J are TRBV5-1 and TRBJ1-2, with 8 positions matching TRBD1. This CDR3 has 14 residues. V lost 0 bases and J lost 10; bases outside the gene matches: 8. CDR1 SGHRS and CDR2 YFSETQ come from the germline V gene. The CDR3 DNA follows: TGCGCCAGCAGCTTGGCCGGGGGACAGGCGGCCTACACCTTC. The encoded protein is CASSLAGGQAAYTF.

This clonotype was observed a single time. A junction boundary mismatches the germline segment, possibly from a read error. The genes are TRBV28 and TRBJ2-7; 10 bases match TRBD1. This CDR3 contains 15 residues. Germline loops: CDR1 MDHEN, CDR2 SYDVKM. The CDR3 nucleotides read TGTGCCAGCGGTTTTGGGAGGGACAGGGGAGGCGAGCAGTACTTC. It translates to CASGFGRDRGGEQYF.

This clonotype showed up many times. V and J are TRBV7-2 and TRBJ2-3; 7 bases match TRBD2. In germline, CDR1 is SGHTA, CDR2 FQGNSA. Trimming took 4 bases from V and 4 from J; bases not matched to a gene: 8. The CDR3 contains 15 residues. Here the CDR3 reads CASSSGLVIADTQYF. CDR3 bases: TGTGCCAGCAGCTCCGGACTAGTAATCGCAGATACGCAGTATTTT.

This clonotype was observed once. V gene TRBV5-1 combines with J gene TRBJ2-6, with D unclear. Germline CDR1 and CDR2: SGHRS and YFSETQ. The V end was cut by 4 bases, the J end by 0 bases, with 11 bases between. CDR3 size: 16 residues. CDR3: CASSPHSSSGANVLTF. In nucleotides, the CDR3 is TGCGCCAGCAGCCCCCATTCTAGCTCTGGGGCCAACGTCCTGACTTTC.

The chain links TRBV6-5 to TRBJ1-4; D is unresolved. Trimming pared 0 bases from V and 2 bases from J, leaving 10 bases between. There are 16 residues in the CDR3. CDR1 is MNHEY and CDR2 is SVGAGI in the germline V gene. This chain's CDR3 is CASSYSYYYTNEKLFF. CDR3 nucleotides: TGTGCCAGCAGTTACTCCTATTATTACACTAATGAAAAACTGTTTTTT.

There are a few counts of this clonotype. The V and J genes are TRBV3-1 and TRBJ1-5, with 7 bases matching TRBD1. Losses at the gene ends were 4 bases for V and 2 bases for J; bases not matched to a gene: 8. The CDR3 extends over 16 amino acids. Germline V gives CDR1 LGHDT, CDR2 YNNKEL (reference sequence). CDR3: CASSRGGHYRNQPQHF. CDR3 DNA: TGTGCCAGCAGCCGAGGGGGCCATTATCGCAATCAGCCCCAGCATTTT.

The CDR3 sequence is CAWKDQGGTGELFF. The CDR3 DNA is TGTGCCTGGAAGGACCAGGGTGGCACCGGGGAGCTGTTTTTT. V gene TRBV30 combines with J gene TRBJ2-2, with D perhaps TRBD1 (5 bases). Trimming took off 4 bases at V and 4 bases at J, with 13 bases between the two ends. From germline, CDR1 is GTSNPN and CDR2 SVGIG (reference sequence). CDR3 length equals 14 residues.

This chain links TRBV6-5 with TRBJ2-7; D remains ambiguous. This CDR3 region has 11 residues. Germline V CDR1 and CDR2: MNHEY, SVGAGI. The CDR3 is CATTDSYEQYF. CDR3 bases: TGTGCGACCACGGATTCCTACGAGCAGTACTTC.